This T cell receptor beta chain was obtained from a study of blood T cell repertoires in COVID-19. Across the whole study: Sites in the United States, Italy and Spain provided acute and convalescent COVID-19 samples. PBMCs, B-cell-depleted T cells, or T cells provided the cDNA or gDNA that made up the material.

The CDR3 has 14 residues. CDR1 and CDR2 from the germline V gene are LNHDA and SQIVND (reference sequence). V lost 5 bases and J 1 base, leaving 9 bases between the germline ends. Authors' processing steps: Nucleated cell number was recorded as an estimate derived from reference gene primer amplification. The table came from immunoSEQ multiplex PCR; TCRdb's copy has only in-frame clones and leaves some out. For V, J and clone size, that table is used; D and trimming come from the DNA. The repertoire includes roughly 100,000 clones, more than 80% of them detected once, and 8.5% to 9.5% sits in the top ten.

The chain combines TRBV19 with TRBJ1-5; no clear D gene. The TCR sequence derives from a woman between 65 and 79 years old with acute or convalescent COVID-19. Sequenced input: peripheral blood. The CDR3 spells CASSDPGSNQPQHF. CDR3 nucleotide sequence: TGTGCCAGTAGTGACCCGGGAAGCAATCAGCCCCAGCATTTT.